This entry lists 2 T cell receptor beta chains sequenced from one sample in a study of blood T cells in healthy people across ages. A J-beta primer mix and a sample-barcoded 5' primer were used in a second PCR of roughly 7 to 12 cycles. TCRdb reprocessed the 5' RACE reads with MiXCR, giving one entry per CDR3 protein. The sample yields 1,500,000 or so distinct CDR3 sequences, roughly 59% seen once. The sample consisted of blood. These receptors came from a man aged 18 to 29 in good health.

V gene TRBV6-5 combines with J gene TRBJ2-5; 8 nucleotides agree with TRBD2. The V and J ends lost 9 bases and 4 bases, in that order; junction bases with no gene match: 13. Germline CDR1 reads MNHEY; CDR2 reads SVGAGI. CDR3 length: 15 amino acids. CDR3 protein: CASFPGTSLGETQYF. The CDR3 DNA is TGTGCCAGTTTCCCCGGGACTAGTCTTGGAGAGACCCAGTACTTC.

This clonotype was found once. The chain has TRBV5-1 and TRBJ2-4; TRBD2 is a possible D gene (6 bases). The V and J ends lost 2 bases and 13 bases respectively, with 19 bases between them. There are 14 residues in the CDR3. The germline CDR1 and CDR2 sequences are SGHRS and YFSETQ. As DNA, the CDR3 is TGCGCCAGCAGCTTCGGGACTCCCCCGGGGGAGCAGTACTTC. Protein product: CASSFGTPPGEQYF.